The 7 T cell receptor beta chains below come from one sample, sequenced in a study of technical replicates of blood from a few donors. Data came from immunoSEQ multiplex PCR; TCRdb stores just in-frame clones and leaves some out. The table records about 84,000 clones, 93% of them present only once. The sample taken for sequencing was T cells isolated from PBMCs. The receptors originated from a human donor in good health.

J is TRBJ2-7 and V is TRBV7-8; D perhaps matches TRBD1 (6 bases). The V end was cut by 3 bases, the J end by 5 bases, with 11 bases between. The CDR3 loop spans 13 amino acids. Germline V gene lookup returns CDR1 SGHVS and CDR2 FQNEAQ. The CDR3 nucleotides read TGTGCCAGCAGCTTGTCAGGGGCGGACGAGCAGTACTTC. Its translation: CASSLSGADEQYF.

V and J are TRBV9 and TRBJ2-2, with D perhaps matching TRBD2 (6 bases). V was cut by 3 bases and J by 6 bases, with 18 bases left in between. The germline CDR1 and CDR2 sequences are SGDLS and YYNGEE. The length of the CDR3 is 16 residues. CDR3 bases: TGTGCCAGCAGCGCCTATACCGGGACTTCGTCCGGGGAGCTGTTTTTT. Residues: CASSAYTGTSSGELFF.

DNA for the CDR3: TGTGCCAGTGGGGCAGGGCCAGATACGCAGTATTTT. Translated, it gives CASGAGPDTQYF. The chain uses TRBV27 and TRBJ2-3, with D perhaps TRBD1 (5 bases). The CDR3 has 12 residues. V was trimmed by 9 bases and J by 4 bases, leaving 11 bases between them. From germline, CDR1 is MNHEY and CDR2 SMNVEV (reference sequence).

CDR3 bases: TGCGCCAGCAGTGGGGCCGGACTAGTGGCGGGCTTAAATGAGCAGTTCTTC. This sequence encodes CASSGAGLVAGLNEQFF. V and J are TRBV10-1 and TRBJ2-1; TRBD2 aligns across 7 bases. The CDR3 loop spans 17 amino acids. The junction had 16 bases not matched to a gene; V was cut back by 4 bases and J by 7 bases. The germline V gene has CDR1 WNHNN and CDR2 SYGVQD (reference sequence).

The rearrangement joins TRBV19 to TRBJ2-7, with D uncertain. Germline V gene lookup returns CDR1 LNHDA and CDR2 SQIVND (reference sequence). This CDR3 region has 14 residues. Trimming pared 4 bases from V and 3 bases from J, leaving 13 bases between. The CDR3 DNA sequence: TGTGCCAGTAGTAAGTCGGCACAGAGCTACGAGCAGTACTTC. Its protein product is CASSKSAQSYEQYF. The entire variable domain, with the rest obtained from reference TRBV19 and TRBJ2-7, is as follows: DGGITQSPKYLFRKEGQNVTLSCEQNLNHDAMYWYRQDPGQGLRLIYYSQIVNDFQKGDIAEGYSVSREKKESFPLTVTSAQKNPTAFYLCASSKSAQSYEQYFGPGTRLTVT.

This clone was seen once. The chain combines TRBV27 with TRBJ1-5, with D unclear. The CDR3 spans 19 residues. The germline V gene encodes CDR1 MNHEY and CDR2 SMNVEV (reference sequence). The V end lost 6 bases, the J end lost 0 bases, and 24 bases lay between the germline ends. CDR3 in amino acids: CASSLWPPSQDYSNQPQHF. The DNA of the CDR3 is TGTGCCAGCAGCCTATGGCCCCCCAGTCAGGATTATAGCAATCAGCCCCAGCATTTT.

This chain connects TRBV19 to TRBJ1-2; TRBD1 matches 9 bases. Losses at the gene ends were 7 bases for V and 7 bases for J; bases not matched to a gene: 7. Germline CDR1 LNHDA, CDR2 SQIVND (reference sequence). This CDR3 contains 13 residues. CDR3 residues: CASKTGGAGGYTF. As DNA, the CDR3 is TGTGCCAGTAAAACAGGGGGCGCGGGTGGCTACACCTTC. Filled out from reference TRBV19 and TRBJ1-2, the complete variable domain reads DGGITQSPKYLFRKEGQNVTLSCEQNLNHDAMYWYRQDPGQGLRLIYYSQIVNDFQKGDIAEGYSVSREKKESFPLTVTSAQKNPTAFYLCASKTGGAGGYTFGSGTRLTVV.